This T cell receptor beta chain was sequenced for a study of PD-L1 blockade in urothelial cancer. Study as a whole: After treatment start, blood was analyzed at 3 weeks (second dose) and at 6 weeks.

As to time point: pretreatment peripheral blood. TCRdb's table, derived via immunoSEQ multiplex PCR, lists solely in-frame clones and lacks some. The profile shows 90,000 or so clones, 90% of them singletons. This TCR was sampled from a man aged 60 to 75 with urothelial cancer. The sequenced sample was PBMCs, obtained around atezolizumab (anti-PD-L1) treatment.

The CDR3 region has the DNA TGTGCCAGCAGCCCCTCGTTCTACTCCTACAATGAGCAGTTCTTC. It encodes CASSPSFYSYNEQFF. This chain links TRBV7-9 with TRBJ2-1; D is uncertain. The CDR3 runs to 15 residues. Germline CDR1 reads SEHNR; CDR2 reads FQNEAQ (reference sequence). The V end was cut by 5 bases, the J end by 0 bases, with 11 bases between.